This T cell receptor (beta chain) was recovered during a study of control samples from healthy donors and cancer patients. The protocol was immunoSEQ multiplex PCR, while the TCRdb copy is restricted to in-frame clones and leaves out a portion. The sample contains around 120,000 clones, 80% to 90% of which appear only once. This sequence originates from a woman between 45 and 60 years old with colorectal cancer. The sample consisted of PBMCs.

The CDR3 sequence: CASSIGQGPYYYGYTF. Here the CDR3 DNA reads TGTGCCAGCAGCATAGGACAGGGGCCTTATTATTATGGCTACACCTTC. This sequence joins TRBV7-8 and TRBJ1-2, with 9 bases aligning to TRBD1. Trimming took 5 bases from V and 5 from J; bases not matched to a gene: 12. The CDR3 sequence is 16 residues long. The germline CDR1 and CDR2 sequences are SGHVS and FQNEAQ.